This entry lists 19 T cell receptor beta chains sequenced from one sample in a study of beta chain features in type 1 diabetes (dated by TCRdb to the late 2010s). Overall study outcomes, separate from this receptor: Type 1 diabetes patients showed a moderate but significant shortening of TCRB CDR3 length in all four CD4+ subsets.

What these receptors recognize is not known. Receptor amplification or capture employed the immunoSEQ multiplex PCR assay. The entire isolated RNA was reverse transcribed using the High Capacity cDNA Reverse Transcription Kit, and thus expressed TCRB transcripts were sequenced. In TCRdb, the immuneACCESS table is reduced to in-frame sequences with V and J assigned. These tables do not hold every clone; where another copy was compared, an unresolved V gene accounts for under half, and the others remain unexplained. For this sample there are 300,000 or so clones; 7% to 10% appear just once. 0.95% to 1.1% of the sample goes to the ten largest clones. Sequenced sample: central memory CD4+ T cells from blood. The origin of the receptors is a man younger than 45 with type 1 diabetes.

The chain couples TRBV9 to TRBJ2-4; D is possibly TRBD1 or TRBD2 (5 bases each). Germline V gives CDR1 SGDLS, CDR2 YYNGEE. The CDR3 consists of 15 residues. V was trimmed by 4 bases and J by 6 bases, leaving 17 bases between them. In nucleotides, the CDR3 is TGTGCCAGCAGCCTCACCGGGGCGACCATAAACATTCAGTACTTC. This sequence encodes CASSLTGATINIQYF.

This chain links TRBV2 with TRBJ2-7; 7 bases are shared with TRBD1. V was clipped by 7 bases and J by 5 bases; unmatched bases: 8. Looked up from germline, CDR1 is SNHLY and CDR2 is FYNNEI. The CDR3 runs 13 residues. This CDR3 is CASNRDSPNEQYF. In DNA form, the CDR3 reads TGTGCCAGCAATCGGGACAGCCCCAACGAGCAGTACTTC.

CDR3 nucleotides: TGCGCCAGCAGCCAAGACTTTGCGGGAGCAGATACGCAGTATTTT. It specifies CASSQDFAGADTQYF. This chain links TRBV4-3 with TRBJ2-3, with 7 bases lining up with TRBD2. The V gene end was trimmed by 0 bases and the J gene end by 4 bases; junction bases not matched to a gene: 4. CDR3 length equals 15 residues. The germline V gene encodes CDR1 LGHNA and CDR2 YSLEER.

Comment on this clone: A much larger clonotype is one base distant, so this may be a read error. CDR3 in amino acids: CASSYQETQYF. In nucleotides, the CDR3 is TGTGCCAGCAGTTATCAAGAGACCCAGTACTTC. V gene TRBV7-9 combines with J gene TRBJ2-5; D not resolved. CDR3 length equals 11 residues. Between the trimmed V and J ends, which lost 6 bases and 2 bases, there was a span of 4 bases. Germline values: CDR1 SEHNR, CDR2 FQNEAQ (reference sequence).

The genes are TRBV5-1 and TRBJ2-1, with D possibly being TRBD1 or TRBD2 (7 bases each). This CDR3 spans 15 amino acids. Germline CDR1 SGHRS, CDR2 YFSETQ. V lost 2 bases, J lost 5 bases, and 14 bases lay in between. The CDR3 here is CASSFPRGGNNEQFF. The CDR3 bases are TGCGCCAGCAGCTTCCCCAGGGGGGGAAACAATGAGCAGTTCTTC.

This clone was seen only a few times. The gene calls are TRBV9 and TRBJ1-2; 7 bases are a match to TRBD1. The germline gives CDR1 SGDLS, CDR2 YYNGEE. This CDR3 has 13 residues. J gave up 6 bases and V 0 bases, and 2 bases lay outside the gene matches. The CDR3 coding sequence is TGTGCCAGCAGCGTAGTAGGGGGCAATGGCTACACCTTC. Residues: CASSVVGGNGYTF.

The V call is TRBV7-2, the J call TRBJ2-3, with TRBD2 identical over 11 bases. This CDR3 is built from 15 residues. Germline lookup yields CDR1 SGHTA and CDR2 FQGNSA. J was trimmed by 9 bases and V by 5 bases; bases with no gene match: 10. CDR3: CASSAMGTSGGTQYF. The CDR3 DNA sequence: TGTGCCAGCAGCGCCATGGGGACTAGCGGAGGGACGCAGTATTTT.

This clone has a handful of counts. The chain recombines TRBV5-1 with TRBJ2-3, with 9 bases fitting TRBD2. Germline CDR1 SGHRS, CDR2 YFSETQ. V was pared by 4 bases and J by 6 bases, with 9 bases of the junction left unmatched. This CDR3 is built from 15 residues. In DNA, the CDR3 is TGCGCCAGCAGCCCCGCGGGGGGGCAGACCGATACGCAGTATTTT. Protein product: CASSPAGGQTDTQYF.

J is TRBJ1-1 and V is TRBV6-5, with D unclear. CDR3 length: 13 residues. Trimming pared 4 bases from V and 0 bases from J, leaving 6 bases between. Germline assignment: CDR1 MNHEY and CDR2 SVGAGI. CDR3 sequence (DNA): TGTGCCAGCAGTTTGGCTCTGAACACTGAAGCTTTCTTT. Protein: CASSLALNTEAFF.

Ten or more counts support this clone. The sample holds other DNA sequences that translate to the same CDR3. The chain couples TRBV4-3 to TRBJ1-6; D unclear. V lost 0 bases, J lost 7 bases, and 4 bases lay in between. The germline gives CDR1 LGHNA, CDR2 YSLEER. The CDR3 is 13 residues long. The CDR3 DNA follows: TGCGCCAGCAGCCAAGAGGCCAATTCACCCCTCCACTTT. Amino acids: CASSQEANSPLHF.

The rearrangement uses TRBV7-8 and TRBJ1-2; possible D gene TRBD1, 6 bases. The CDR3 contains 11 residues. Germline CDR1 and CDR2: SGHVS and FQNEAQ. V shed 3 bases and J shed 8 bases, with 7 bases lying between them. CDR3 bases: TGTGCCAGCAGCTTCAGGGGCGGCTACACCTTC. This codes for CASSFRGGYTF.

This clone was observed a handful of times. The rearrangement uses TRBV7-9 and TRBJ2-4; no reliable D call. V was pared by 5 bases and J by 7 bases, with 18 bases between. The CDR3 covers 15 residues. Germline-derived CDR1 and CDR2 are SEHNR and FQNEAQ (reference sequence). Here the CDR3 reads CASSASIAVENIQYF. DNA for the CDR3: TGTGCCAGCAGCGCCTCTATTGCAGTGGAGAACATTCAGTACTTC. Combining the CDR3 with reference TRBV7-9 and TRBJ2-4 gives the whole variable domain DTGVSQNPRHKITKRGQNVTFRCDPISEHNRLYWYRQTLGQGPEFLTYFQNEAQLEKSRLLSDRFSAERPKGSFSTLEIQRTEQGDSAMYLCASSASIAVENIQYFGAGTRLSVL.

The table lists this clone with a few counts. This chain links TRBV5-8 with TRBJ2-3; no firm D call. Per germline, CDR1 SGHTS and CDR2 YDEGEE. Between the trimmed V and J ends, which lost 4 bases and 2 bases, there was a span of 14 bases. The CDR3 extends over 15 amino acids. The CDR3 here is CASSPPSGYTDTQYF. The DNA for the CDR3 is TGTGCCAGCAGCCCCCCCTCTGGGTACACAGATACGCAGTATTTT.

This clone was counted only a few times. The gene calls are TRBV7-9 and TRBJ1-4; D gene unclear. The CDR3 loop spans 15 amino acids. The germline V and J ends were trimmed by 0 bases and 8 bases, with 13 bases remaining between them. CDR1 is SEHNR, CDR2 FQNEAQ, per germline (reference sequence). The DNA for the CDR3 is TGTGCCAGCAGCTTAGCGCAAGGTTACACCGAAAAACTGTTTTTT. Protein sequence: CASSLAQGYTEKLFF.

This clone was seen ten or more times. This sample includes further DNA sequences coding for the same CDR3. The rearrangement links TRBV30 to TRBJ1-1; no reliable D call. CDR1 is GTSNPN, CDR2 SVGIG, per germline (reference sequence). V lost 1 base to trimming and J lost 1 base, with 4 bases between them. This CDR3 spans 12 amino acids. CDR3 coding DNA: TGTGCCTGGAGTGGGGGGAACACTGAAGCTTTCTTT. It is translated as CAWSGGNTEAFF.

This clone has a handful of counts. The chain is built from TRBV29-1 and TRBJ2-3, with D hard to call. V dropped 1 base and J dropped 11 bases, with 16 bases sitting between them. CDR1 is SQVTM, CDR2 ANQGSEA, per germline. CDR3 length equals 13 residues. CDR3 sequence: CSVEADRDWGQYF. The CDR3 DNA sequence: TGCAGCGTTGAAGCGGACCGTGATTGGGGGCAGTATTTT.

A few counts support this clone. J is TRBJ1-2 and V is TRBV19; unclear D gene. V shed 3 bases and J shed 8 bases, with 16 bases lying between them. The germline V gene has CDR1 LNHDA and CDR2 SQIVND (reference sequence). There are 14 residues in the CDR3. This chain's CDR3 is CASSMRQPSGGYTF. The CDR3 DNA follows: TGTGCCAGTAGTATGAGGCAACCCTCCGGGGGCTACACCTTC.

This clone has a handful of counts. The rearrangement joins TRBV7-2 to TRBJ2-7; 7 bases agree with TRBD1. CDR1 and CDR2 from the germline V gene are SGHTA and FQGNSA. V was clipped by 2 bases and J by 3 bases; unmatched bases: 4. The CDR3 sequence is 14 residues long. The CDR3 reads CASSLRDSFYEQYF. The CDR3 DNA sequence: TGTGCCAGCAGCTTAAGGGACAGTTTCTACGAGCAGTACTTC. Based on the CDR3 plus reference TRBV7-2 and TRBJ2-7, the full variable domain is GAGVSQSPSNKVTEKGKDVELRCDPISGHTALYWYRQSLGQGLEFLIYFQGNSAPDKSGLPSDRFSAERTGGSVSTLTIQRTQQEDSAVYLCASSLRDSFYEQYFGPGTRLTVT.

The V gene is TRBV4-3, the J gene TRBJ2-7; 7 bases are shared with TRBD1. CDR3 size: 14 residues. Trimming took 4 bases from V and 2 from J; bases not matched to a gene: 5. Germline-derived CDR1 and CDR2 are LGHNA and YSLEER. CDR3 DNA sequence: TGCGCCAGCAGCCTCAGGACAGGTACCTACGAGCAGTACTTC. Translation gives CASSLRTGTYEQYF.